Listed below are T cell receptor beta chains from one sample, sequenced in a study of neurological immune-mediated disorders. TCRdb re-called the 5' RACE reads through MiXCR, storing one row per CDR3 protein. This table has some 32,000 distinct CDR3 sequences, roughly 14% appearing once. The source material was PBMCs. The receptors shown here come from a man in his 70s in good health. CDR3s include the opening cysteine and the closing phenylalanine or tryptophan. A D gene is named only where the DNA matches it firmly. Size is omitted from some rows. Given values are once, few, many or a class for expanded clones.

D gene	V gene	J gene	clone size	CDR3 DNA	CDR3 protein
NA	TRBV6-2/TRBV6-3	TRBJ1-1	many	TGTGCCAGCAGGCGAATGAGGGCTGAAGCTTTCTTT	CASRRMRAEAFF
NA	TRBV7-2	TRBJ1-6	many	TGTGCCAGCAGCCCGCAAAATACCTATAATTCACCCCTCCACTTT	CASSPQNTYNSPLHF
TRBD1	TRBV24-1	TRBJ1-2	large	TGTGCCACCAAGGGACAGGGCTACTATGGCTACACCTTC	CATKGQGYYGYTF
TRBD1	TRBV5-1	TRBJ2-7	many	TGCGCCAGCAGCTTGACCGGGACAGGTTACTACGAGCAGTACTTC	CASSLTGTGYYEQYF
NA	TRBV28	TRBJ2-7	many	TGTGCCAGCAGTTTCTCCTCCGGGGCTTCCTACGAGCAGTACTTC	CASSFSSGASYEQYF
NA	TRBV21-1	TRBJ1-4	NA	TGTGCCAACAAGGTCCCGGTACTCCTTAATGAAAAACTGTTTTTT	CANKVPVLLNEKLFF
TRBD1	TRBV18	TRBJ2-2	many	TGTGCCAGCTCACAAGGGACAGCGAACACCGGGGAGCTGTTTTTT	CASSQGTANTGELFF
TRBD1	TRBV9	TRBJ2-7	medium-sized	TGTGCCAGCAGCCCCCGGGACAGGAGCTCCTACGAGCAGTACTTC	CASSPRDRSSYEQYF
TRBD1	TRBV2	TRBJ1-6	many	TGTGCCAGCAGGGACAGGGAGTCTCCCCTCCACTTT	CASRDRESPLHF
TRBD2	TRBV5-1	TRBJ2-7	many	TGCGCCAGCAGCGGGACTAGCGGGAGCTCCTACGAGCAGTACTTC	CASSGTSGSSYEQYF
NA	TRBV5-1	TRBJ2-1	many	TGCGCCAGCTCCGACCCCGGGAGCAATGAGCAGTTCTTC	CASSDPGSNEQFF
NA	TRBV4-1	TRBJ2-4	once	TGCGCCAGCAGCCAAGGGCTGGGGGCGGGAAACATTCAGTACTTC	CASSQGLGAGNIQYF
NA	TRBV15	TRBJ1-1	many	TGTGCCACCAGCAGAGATCGGGAGGGATTGGGGGCGACCACTGAAGCTTTCTTT	CATSRDREGLGATTEAFF
NA	TRBV30	TRBJ1-1	many	TGTGCCTGGGGGACGAGTATGAACACTGAAGCTTTCTTT	CAWGTSMNTEAFF
NA	TRBV9	TRBJ1-1	NA	TGTGCCAGCACAGGGGCCTCCCCGAACACTGAAGCTTTCTTT	CASTGASPNTEAFF
TRBD1	TRBV5-1	TRBJ2-3	many	TGCGCCAGCAGCTTGGAATGGACAGGGGGCAGTGATACGCAGTATTTT	CASSLEWTGGSDTQYF
NA	TRBV5-6	TRBJ2-7	many	TGTGCCAGCAGCTTCTGGGTGTTTACCTACGAGCAGTACTTC	CASSFWVFTYEQYF
NA	TRBV20-1	TRBJ2-7	many	TGCAGTGCTGCCGATTATGGGGGGGGGCTATACTCCTACGAGCAGTACTTC	CSAADYGGGLYSYEQYF
NA	TRBV6-2/TRBV6-3	TRBJ1-4	many	TGTGCCAGCAGTTACGGGCGACTGCCCCGGCGAAATGAAAAACTGTTTTTT	CASSYGRLPRRNEKLFF
NA	TRBV5-6	TRBJ2-7	many	TGTGCCAGCAGCTTTTACAGGGGACTCCCCTACGAGCAGTACTTC	CASSFYRGLPYEQYF
NA	TRBV7-2	TRBJ2-7	many	TGTGCCAGCAGCTTACTCGGGGCCTACGAGCAGTACTTC	CASSLLGAYEQYF
NA	TRBV7-8	TRBJ2-7	many	TGTGCCAGCAGCCCTGGGACAAATTCCTACGAGCAGTACTTC	CASSPGTNSYEQYF
TRBD1	TRBV6-2/TRBV6-3	TRBJ2-1	few	TGTGCCAGCCGGGACAGTTTCTTCAATGAGCAGTTCTTC	CASRDSFFNEQFF
TRBD2	TRBV6-5	TRBJ2-3	many	TGTGCCAGCAGTAGGGGAGGGGCAGATAGATATTCAGATACGCAGTATTTT	CASSRGGADRYSDTQYF
TRBD2	TRBV5-1	TRBJ2-5	NA	TGCGCCAGTAGCCCCCGGGCTATCGGGGGGGGGGAGACCCAGTACTTC	CASSPRAIGGGETQYF
NA	TRBV5-5	TRBJ2-7	many	TGTGCCAGCAGCTTGGGCGGAGTCGGCTACGAGCAGTACTTC	CASSLGGVGYEQYF
NA	TRBV7-9	TRBJ2-2	many	TGTGCCAGCGAGGACATCCGGGGGGAGCTGTTTTTT	CASEDIRGELFF
TRBD2	TRBV4-3	TRBJ2-7	many	TGCGCCAGCAGCCAAATCCGCGGGGGGCTTCGGGGGGAGCAGTACTTC	CASSQIRGGLRGEQYF
NA	TRBV5-6	TRBJ2-3	many	TGTGCCAGCAGCTTGGGGGCCCACACAGATACGCAGTATTTT	CASSLGAHTDTQYF